Shown below are 28 T cell receptor beta chains from a single sample sequenced in a study of OX40 agonist ivuxolimab in advanced cancers. Sequencing was performed with immunoSEQ multiplex PCR; in TCRdb, only in-frame clones are kept and a portion is missing. The data show around 70,000 clones, about 82% seen once. Sequencing was performed on CD4+ or CD8+ T cells sorted from blood, taken in a trial of the OX40 agonist ivuxolimab. These receptors were obtained from an adult with an advanced solid tumor such as melanoma, head and neck, liver or kidney cancer.

This clone has only a few counts. The CDR3 sequence is CATDRGIAQPQHF. CDR3 in DNA: TGTGCCACCGACAGGGGAATCGCTCAGCCCCAGCATTTT. The V gene is TRBV19, the J gene TRBJ1-5; 8 nucleotides align to TRBD1. CDR3 length: 13 residues. Germline V gene data show CDR1 as LNHDA and CDR2 as SQIVND (reference sequence). V shed 10 bases, J shed 6 bases, and the junction held 8 bases outside the gene matches.

This clone occurred a few times. At one boundary the junction diverges from the germline segment, which might be a read error. The chain links TRBV25-1 to TRBJ1-1, with D possibly matching TRBD1 (5 bases). Germline CDR1 is MGHDK and CDR2 is SYGVNS. This CDR3 comprises 10 residues. The DNA for the CDR3 is TGCGGACACACTAACACTGAAGCTTTCTTT. Translating gives CGHTNTEAFF.

The chain couples TRBV28 to TRBJ2-7, with 9 bases aligning to TRBD1. CDR3 length: 15 amino acids. V was pared by 6 bases and J by 2 bases, with 8 bases of the junction left unmatched. CDR1 MDHEN and CDR2 SYDVKM come from the germline V gene. Here the CDR3 reads CASRGPGQGTYEQYF. CDR3 bases: TGTGCCAGCAGGGGACCGGGACAGGGAACCTACGAGCAGTACTTC.

The V call is TRBV30, the J call TRBJ2-3, with 7 bases lining up with TRBD1. Germline CDR1 is GTSNPN and CDR2 is SVGIG (reference sequence). This CDR3 region has 15 residues. The J segment lost 1 base and the V segment lost 3 bases, leaving 7 bases of the junction unmatched. Here the CDR3 reads CAWRRGQPGTDTQYF. The CDR3, as DNA: TGTGCCTGGAGACGGGGACAGCCGGGCACAGATACGCAGTATTTT.

The chain couples TRBV9 to TRBJ2-5, with D possibly TRBD1 on 6 matching bases. CDR1 is SGDLS, CDR2 YYNGEE, per germline. With 0 bases removed from V and 5 bases from J, the gap between germline ends came to 20 bases. The CDR3 contains 17 residues. The CDR3 region is CASSVDVGDKGRETQYF. The CDR3 DNA reads as TGTGCCAGCAGCGTAGACGTTGGGGACAAGGGGCGGGAGACCCAGTACTTC.

This chain joins TRBV18 and TRBJ1-1; TRBD1 matches at 9 bases. Per germline, CDR1 KGHSH and CDR2 LQKENI. Trimming took 6 bases from V and 3 from J; bases not matched to a gene: 2. This CDR3 has 13 residues. CDR3 coding DNA: TGTGCCAGCTCCCGGGACAGGGACACTGAAGCTTTCTTT. This sequence encodes CASSRDRDTEAFF.

The chain carries TRBV6-4 and TRBJ2-5, with 7 nucleotides matching TRBD1. This CDR3 is 15 amino acids long. Per the germline V gene, CDR1 is MRHNA and CDR2 is SNTAGT. V was pared by 5 bases and J by 4 bases, with 10 bases of the junction left unmatched. The CDR3 nucleotides are TGTGCCAGCAGTTCACGGCGACAGGGACGAGAGACCCAGTACTTC. Translated, it gives CASSSRRQGRETQYF.

This sequence joins TRBV30 and TRBJ1-3; 7 nucleotides agree with TRBD1. Germline CDR1 and CDR2: GTSNPN and SVGIG (reference sequence). Trimming removed 3 bases from V and 0 bases from J; junction bases left unmatched: 2. This CDR3 is 14 amino acids long. This chain's CDR3 is CAWRTGNSGNTIYF. The CDR3 bases are TGTGCCTGGAGGACAGGGAACTCTGGAAACACCATATATTTT.

The chain is built from TRBV7-2 and TRBJ1-2; D call uncertain. CDR1 SGHTA and CDR2 FQGNSA come from the germline V gene. The CDR3 runs 13 residues. V lost 5 bases, J lost 4 bases, and 11 bases lay in between. Here the CDR3 reads CASSPTPGYGYTF. CDR3 DNA sequence: TGTGCCAGCAGCCCTACCCCAGGCTATGGCTACACCTTC.

The chain employs TRBV5-4 and TRBJ2-3; TRBD2 matches 7 bases. Germline V gene data show CDR1 as SGHNT and CDR2 as YYREEE (reference sequence). V was pared by 2 bases and J by 0 bases, with 0 bases of the junction left unmatched. The CDR3 is made up of 14 amino acids. DNA for the CDR3: TGTGCCAGCAGCTTAGCGGGGAGCACAGATACGCAGTATTTT. Its protein is CASSLAGSTDTQYF.

The chain is built from TRBV7-9 and TRBJ1-3; D gene unclear. V was clipped by 1 base and J by 4 bases, with 5 bases between them. The germline gives CDR1 SEHNR, CDR2 FQNEAQ (reference sequence). The CDR3 runs to 13 residues. The CDR3 sequence: CASSLGQGNTIYF. For the CDR3, the DNA is TGTGCCAGCAGCTTAGGTCAGGGAAACACCATATATTTT.

The chain combines TRBV5-6 with TRBJ2-7; possible D gene TRBD1, 6 bases. Germline V gene sequence: CDR1 SGHDT, CDR2 YYEEEE. With 0 bases removed from V and 7 bases from J, the gap between germline ends came to 8 bases. This CDR3 contains 12 residues. DNA of the CDR3: TGTGCCAGCAGCTTGGCCGGGACAGAGCAGTACTTC. It specifies CASSLAGTEQYF.

The chain links TRBV5-1 to TRBJ2-3, with 7 nucleotides matching TRBD2. V lost 3 bases and J lost 3; bases outside the gene matches: 10. The CDR3 spans 16 residues. CDR1 and CDR2 (germline): SGHRS, YFSETQ. The CDR3 DNA reads as TGCGCCAGCAGCTCCGGGTGGGGGAGGGAGACAGATACGCAGTATTTT. Amino acids: CASSSGWGRETDTQYF.

The chain joins TRBV5-4 to TRBJ2-7; TRBD1 aligns across 7 bases. Germline CDR1 and CDR2: SGHNT and YYREEE (reference sequence). This CDR3 comprises 15 residues. The trim removed 0 bases at V and 2 bases at J, leaving 5 bases unmatched. CDR3 DNA sequence: TGTGCCAGCAGCTTGGGCCCGGGACAGACCTACGAGCAGTACTTC. Translation: CASSLGPGQTYEQYF.

J is TRBJ2-7 and V is TRBV19; D is possibly TRBD1 or TRBD2 (5 bases each). Trimming cost V 3 bases and J 6 bases, with 9 bases left between them. Germline V gene data show CDR1 as LNHDA and CDR2 as SQIVND (reference sequence). The CDR3 totals 12 residues. The CDR3 is CASSMWGTEQYF. Here the CDR3 DNA reads TGTGCCAGTAGTATGTGGGGGACCGAGCAGTACTTC.

V and J are TRBV4-3 and TRBJ2-5; a weak D match, TRBD2 (6 bases). The J call may be in error: the DNA end matches TRBJ2-7 better. The CDR3 consists of 15 residues. Germline CDR1 and CDR2: LGHNA and YSLEER. The CDR3 region is CASSQDRGGTYEQYF. The CDR3 DNA sequence: TGCGCCAGCAGCCAAGATCGTGGCGGGACCTACGAGCAGTACTTC.

The chain has TRBV19 and TRBJ1-5; 12 nucleotides match TRBD1. The CDR3 consists of 17 residues. The germline CDR1 and CDR2 sequences are LNHDA and SQIVND (reference sequence). V lost 3 bases to trimming and J lost 3 bases; unmatched junction nucleotides: 6. CDR3 coding DNA: TGTGCCAGTAGTATCCCGGGACAGGGGGCCGTCAATCAGCCCCAGCATTTT. As protein: CASSIPGQGAVNQPQHF.

This rearrangement joins TRBV5-1 to TRBJ2-1; TRBD2 aligns across 8 bases. The J segment lost 6 bases and the V segment lost 3 bases, leaving 8 bases of the junction unmatched. The CDR3 has 15 residues. CDR1 is SGHRS, CDR2 YFSETQ, per germline. The CDR3, as DNA: TGCGCCAGCAGCTCAGTGATCGGGGGGGCCAATGAGCAGTTCTTC. Translated, it gives CASSSVIGGANEQFF.

V and J are TRBV5-4 and TRBJ2-7, with TRBD1 as a possible D gene (6 bases). Germline V gene sequence: CDR1 SGHNT, CDR2 YYREEE (reference sequence). The CDR3 runs 12 residues. Trimming left V 4 bases short and J 8 bases short, with 13 bases between. CDR3: CASSHPTGKQYF. CDR3 coding DNA: TGTGCCAGCAGCCACCCGACAGGAAAGCAGTACTTC. Combining the CDR3 with reference TRBV5-4 and TRBJ2-7 gives the whole variable domain ETGVTQSPTHLIKTRGQQVTLRCSSQSGHNTVSWYQQALGQGPQFIFQYYREEENGRGNFPPRFSGLQFPNYSSELNVNALELDDSALYLCASSHPTGKQYFGPGTRLTVT.

V usage is TRBV6-6 and J usage is TRBJ1-3; 9 bases are shared with TRBD1. This CDR3 comprises 16 residues. The V segment lost 5 bases and the J segment 4 bases; nucleotides outside the gene matches: 9. The germline gives CDR1 MNHNY, CDR2 SVGAGI (reference sequence). CDR3 residues: CASSMIQGATGNTIYF. The CDR3 coding sequence is TGTGCCAGCAGTATGATACAGGGGGCAACAGGAAACACCATATATTTT.

This clone was seen just once. The chain combines TRBV7-9 with TRBJ2-3; TRBD2 aligns across 12 bases. CDR1 and CDR2 from the germline V gene are SEHNR and FQNEAQ (reference sequence). The trim removed 5 bases at V and 5 bases at J, leaving 8 bases unmatched. CDR3 length: 16 residues. The CDR3 DNA reads TGTGCCAGCAGCCTACCGGGACTAGCGGGTGGAGATACGCAGTATTTT. Its translation is CASSLPGLAGGDTQYF.

This clone has a single count. V usage is TRBV10-3 and J usage is TRBJ2-3; 15 bases line up with TRBD2. Germline CDR1 is ENHRY and CDR2 is SYGVKD. Trimming at V came to 3 bases and at J to 0 bases, leaving 7 bases not matched to a gene. The CDR3 is made up of 19 amino acids. CDR3 residues: CAISDPGTSGGLSTDTQYF. The CDR3 region has the DNA TGTGCCATCAGTGACCCCGGGACTAGCGGGGGGCTAAGCACAGATACGCAGTATTTT.

A few counts support this clone. In the same sample, other DNA sequences code for this CDR3. V and J are TRBV27 and TRBJ2-7; 7 nucleotides agree with TRBD2. V lost 3 bases to trimming and J lost 4 bases; unmatched junction nucleotides: 9. The CDR3 covers 15 residues. Per the germline V gene, CDR1 is MNHEY and CDR2 is SMNVEV (reference sequence). CDR3 bases: TGTGCCAGCAGTTTCCCCTCGGGGGGTTATTACGAGCAGTACTTC. Protein product: CASSFPSGGYYEQYF.

The rearrangement links TRBV6-4 to TRBJ2-2; 9 bases map to TRBD1. CDR1 is MRHNA, CDR2 SNTAGT, per germline. V was pared by 6 bases and J by 7 bases, with 9 bases of the junction left unmatched. CDR3 length equals 15 residues. CDR3 protein: CASSAGQGTGGELFF. The CDR3, as DNA: TGTGCCAGCAGCGCGGGACAGGGTACCGGCGGGGAGCTGTTTTTT.

The V call is TRBV25-1, the J call TRBJ2-5; the match to TRBD1 covers 8 bases. Germline CDR1 MGHDK, CDR2 SYGVNS. The CDR3 sequence is 13 residues long. Germline trimming cut 6 bases from V and 1 base from J; bases unmatched to any gene: 1. In nucleotides, the CDR3 is TGTGCCAGCAGGGGACAGGTCCAAGAGACCCAGTACTTC. Protein sequence: CASRGQVQETQYF.

The rearrangement links TRBV2 to TRBJ2-7; D is unclear. The V end lost 6 bases, the J end lost 2 bases, and 14 bases lay between the germline ends. The germline gives CDR1 SNHLY, CDR2 FYNNEI. The CDR3 runs 14 residues. CDR3 nucleotide sequence: TGTGCCAGCAGCGACGGAATACTAACCTACGAGCAGTACGTC. Amino acid sequence: CASSDGILTYEQYV.

V gene TRBV5-1 combines with J gene TRBJ2-5; 11 nucleotides agree with TRBD1. The CDR3 loop spans 14 amino acids. Germline loops: CDR1 SGHRS, CDR2 YFSETQ. The V gene end was trimmed by 5 bases and the J gene end by 4 bases; junction bases not matched to a gene: 4. This CDR3 reads CASREDRGRETQYF. CDR3 DNA: TGCGCCAGCAGGGAGGACAGGGGGCGAGAGACCCAGTACTTC.

This clone showed up just a few times. The chain is built from TRBV19 and TRBJ1-6, with unresolved D. Germline lookup yields CDR1 LNHDA and CDR2 SQIVND (reference sequence). V lost 10 bases and J lost 7, with 17 bases in between. The CDR3 runs to 14 residues. The chain's CDR3 is CATGKGLSNSPLHF. In nucleotides, the CDR3 is TGTGCCACCGGAAAAGGACTGTCGAATTCACCCCTCCACTTT.